This entry describes one T cell receptor (beta chain). Ages ranged from roughly 18 to 100 years, with residence in 20 to 30 US areas. TCRdb's table, derived via immunoSEQ multiplex PCR, lists solely in-frame clones and lacks some. The table has about 370,000 clones, over 75% seen once. This specimen comes from a study of blood T cell repertoires in COVID-19. The material sequenced was PBMCs or T cells enriched from blood (not recorded which). The sequence came from a man aged 18 to 29 who had recovered from COVID-19.

The CDR3 loop is CASSTRLGRDNEKLFF. CDR3 sequence (DNA): TGTGCCAGCAGTACAAGACTGGGGCGCGACAATGAAAAACTGTTTTTT. The V call is TRBV28, the J call TRBJ1-4; the D gene is possibly TRBD1 (5 bases). Per germline, CDR1 MDHEN and CDR2 SYDVKM. The CDR3 has 16 residues. Trimming removed 5 bases at V and 5 bases at J, with 18 bases between.